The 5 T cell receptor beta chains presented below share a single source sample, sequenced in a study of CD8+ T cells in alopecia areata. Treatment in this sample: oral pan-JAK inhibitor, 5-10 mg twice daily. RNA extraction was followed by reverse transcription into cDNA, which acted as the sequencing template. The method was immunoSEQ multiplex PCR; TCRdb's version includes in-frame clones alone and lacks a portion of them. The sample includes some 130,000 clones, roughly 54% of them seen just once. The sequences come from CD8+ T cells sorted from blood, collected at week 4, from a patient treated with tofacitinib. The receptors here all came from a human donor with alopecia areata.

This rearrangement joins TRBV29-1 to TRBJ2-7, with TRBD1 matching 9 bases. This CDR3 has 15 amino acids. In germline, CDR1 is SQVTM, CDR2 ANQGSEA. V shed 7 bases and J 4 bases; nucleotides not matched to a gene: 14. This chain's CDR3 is CSAVKLGQGGYEQYF. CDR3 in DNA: TGCAGCGCGGTGAAATTGGGACAGGGTGGGTACGAGCAGTACTTC.

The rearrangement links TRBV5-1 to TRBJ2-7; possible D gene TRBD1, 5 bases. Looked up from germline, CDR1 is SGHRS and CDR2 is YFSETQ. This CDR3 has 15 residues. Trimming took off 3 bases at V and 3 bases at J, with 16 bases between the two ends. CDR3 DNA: TGCGCCAGCAGCTACCGTGGGGCAGGGTTCTACGAGCAGTACTTC. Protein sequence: CASSYRGAGFYEQYF.

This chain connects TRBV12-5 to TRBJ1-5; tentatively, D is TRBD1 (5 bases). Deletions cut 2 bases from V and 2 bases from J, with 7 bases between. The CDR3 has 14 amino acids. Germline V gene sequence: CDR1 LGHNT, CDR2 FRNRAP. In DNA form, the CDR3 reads TGTGCTAGTGGTTTGTGGGGGGGCAATCAGCCCCAGCATTTT. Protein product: CASGLWGGNQPQHF.

The CDR3 bases are TGTGCCAGCAGCTCAAACCCGACAGGGATGGGGCAAGAGACCCAGTACTTC. Translating it yields CASSSNPTGMGQETQYF. This sequence joins TRBV7-9 and TRBJ2-5; 7 nucleotides align to TRBD1. The CDR3 spans 17 residues. Germline V gene lookup returns CDR1 SEHNR and CDR2 FQNEAQ (reference sequence). Unmatched junction bases numbered 13, after V lost 4 bases and J lost 2 bases. The full variable domain, completed using reference TRBV7-9 and TRBJ2-5, is DTGVSQNPRHKITKRGQNVTFRCDPISEHNRLYWYRQTLGQGPEFLTYFQNEAQLEKSRLLSDRFSAERPKGSFSTLEIQRTEQGDSAMYLCASSSNPTGMGQETQYFGPGTRLLVL.

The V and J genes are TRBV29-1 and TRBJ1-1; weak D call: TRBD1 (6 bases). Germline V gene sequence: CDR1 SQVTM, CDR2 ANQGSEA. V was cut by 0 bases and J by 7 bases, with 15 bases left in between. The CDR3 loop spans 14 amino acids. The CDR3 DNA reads TGCAGCGTTGAAGATCCTGGGGGCAGGGATGAAGCTTTCTTT. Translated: CSVEDPGGRDEAFF. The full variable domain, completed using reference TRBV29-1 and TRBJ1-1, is SAVISQKPSRDICQRGTSLTIQCQVDSQVTMMFWYRQQPGQSLTLIATANQGSEATYESGFVIDKFPISRPNLTFSTLTVSNMSPEDSSIYLCSVEDPGGRDEAFFGQGTRLTVV.